Included here is one T cell receptor beta chain sequence, with context. Which antigen it targets is not known. Per-base qualities were not stored, and no clone one base away is much larger. TCR cDNA was synthesized by 5'RACE template switching, which introduced a universal primer site and unique molecular identifiers. Priming for cDNA synthesis came from both the TCR alpha and TCR beta constant segments. Two PCR steps were used to amplify libraries, with sample barcodes and sequencing adapters being added in the second step. Sequencing of libraries was performed on Illumina HiSeq 2500 (2x100 bp) or NovaSeq (2x150 bp). The published analysis was carried out like this. Reads were demultiplexed and collapsed into UMI consensus sequences with MIGEC, and V(D)J alignment was performed with MiXCR. Clonotypes responding to the vaccine were identified with edgeR on replicate PBMC samples, with the criteria of FDR below 0.01 and a log2 fold change above 5 up to day 15. CD4 or CD8 identity was assigned to each bulk clonotype according to whether the clonotype was present at higher abundance in the sequenced CD4 repertoire or the sequenced CD8 repertoire. Using fastp at Q25 and MiXCR, TCRdb reprocessed the public reads and kept productive beta chains. All rows with the same CDR3 protein become a single entry with the most common DNA and genes. These V and J calls rely on TCRdb rather than the paper's analysis. The sample has around 600,000 distinct CDR3 sequences on record, about 12% of them singletons. The ten top clones hold 15% of the sample.

This sample stems from a study of T cells after yellow fever vaccination (dated by TCRdb to between 2018 and 2021). The study in broad terms: The SMART-Seq v4 Ultra Low Input RNA kit was used to prepare libraries from fractions with low cell numbers. Bulk TCR alpha and beta repertoires were sequenced longitudinally to track T-cell clones before and after primary and booster YFV17D yellow fever vaccination. Two healthy male donors made up the cohort, one aged 18 to 30 years and the other aged 30 to 40 years. Blood was collected at multiple timepoints before and after primary and secondary immunization, and bulk PBMC replicates and cell subsets were isolated.

From cysteine to phenylalanine, the CDR3 is 15 amino acids long. Only CDR3 DNA remains: 45 bases, in frame from the first base. V is trimmed back by 0 bases and J by 2 bases, and the junction contains 3 bases that no gene match accounts for. The germline V gene sets CDR1 to SGHRS and CDR2 to YFSETQ. Broader findings and caveats from the paper: Computational filtering was required because FACS-sorted repertoires could contain abundant contaminating clonotypes from the bulk population. A small fraction of clonotypes appeared in both the CD4 and CD8 compartments, likely as a result of convergent recombination. The study included only two donors, which limits how far the findings can be generalized. Most clones expanded after primary vaccination were re-detected after the booster (almost 97% of CD4 and 88% of CD8), suggesting broad memory maintenance. Compared with the primary T-cell response, the secondary T-cell response was faster but weaker, reaching its peak on day 5 rather than on day 15.

The treatment or condition label here, explained by the study, means: live attenuated yellow fever vaccine strain. Two biological replicates of bulk PBMCs were collected at each blood-draw timepoint. A standard Ficoll-Paque protocol was used to isolate PBMCs from peripheral blood. TriZol was used to extract RNA from bulk PBMCs, from CD4 and CD8 fractions, and from dextramer-positive and dextramer-negative fractions. The sequence derives from a man aged 25-45 years who received the YFV17D yellow fever vaccine. The sample was PBMCs, taken on the day of the yellow fever booster vaccination. Recombination connected TRBV5-1 to TRBJ2-3; the central 7 bases match TRBD2. The DNA reads TGCGCCAGCAGCTTGGTTCTAGCGGTCACAGATACGCAGTATTTT. It translates to CASSLVLAVTDTQYF. The full variable domain, with segments outside the CDR3 supplied by the reference TRBV5-1 and TRBJ2-3 proteins, appears as KAGVTQTPRYLIKTRGQQVTLSCSPISGHRSVSWYQQTPGQGLQFLFEYFSETQRNKGNFPGRFSGRQFSNSRSEMNVSTLELGDSALYLCASSLVLAVTDTQYFGPGTRLTVL.